The T cell receptor beta chain under discussion was sequenced for a study of somatic mutations in cytotoxic T cells in rheumatoid arthritis. Study observations and caveats: In about an eighth of the roughly 60 patients, the largest CD8+ clone exceeded 20% of CD8+ cells.

Sequencing was performed with immunoSEQ multiplex PCR; in TCRdb, only in-frame clones are kept and a portion is missing. The sample records roughly 14,000 clones, around 90% being singletons. Note on this clone: What it binds is unknown.

The CDR3 is 14 amino acids. Germline values: CDR1 SGHRS, CDR2 YFSETQ. The germline V and J ends were trimmed by 0 bases and 5 bases, with 11 bases remaining between them. The sequencing input was CD4+ T cells sorted from blood. The chain joins TRBV5-1 to TRBJ1-2; perhaps TRBD1 as D (6 bases). The TCR comes from a man in his sixties or seventies with rheumatoid arthritis. Here the CDR3 reads CASSLAGADYGYTF. CDR3 nucleotides: TGCGCCAGCAGCTTGGCAGGGGCAGATTATGGCTACACCTTC.